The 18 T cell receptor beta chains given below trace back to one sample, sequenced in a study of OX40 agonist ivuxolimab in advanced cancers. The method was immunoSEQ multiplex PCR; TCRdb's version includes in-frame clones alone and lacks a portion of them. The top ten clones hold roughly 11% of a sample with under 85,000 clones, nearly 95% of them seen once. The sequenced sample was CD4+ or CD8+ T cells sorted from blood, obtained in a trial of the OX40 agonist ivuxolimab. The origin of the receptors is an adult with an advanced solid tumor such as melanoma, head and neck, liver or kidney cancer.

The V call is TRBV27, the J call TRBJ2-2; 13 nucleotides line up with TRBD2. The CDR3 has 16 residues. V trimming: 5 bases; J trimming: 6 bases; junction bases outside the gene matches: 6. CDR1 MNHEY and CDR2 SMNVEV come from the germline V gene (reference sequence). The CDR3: CASSPGLAGVPGELFF. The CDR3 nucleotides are TGTGCCAGCAGTCCCGGACTAGCGGGAGTCCCCGGGGAGCTGTTTTTT.

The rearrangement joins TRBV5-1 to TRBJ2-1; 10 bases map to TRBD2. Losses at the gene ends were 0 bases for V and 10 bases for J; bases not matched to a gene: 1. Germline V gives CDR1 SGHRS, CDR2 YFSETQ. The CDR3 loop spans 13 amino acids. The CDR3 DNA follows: TGCGCCAGCAGCTTGGTACTAGCGGGAGAGCAGTTCTTC. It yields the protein CASSLVLAGEQFF.

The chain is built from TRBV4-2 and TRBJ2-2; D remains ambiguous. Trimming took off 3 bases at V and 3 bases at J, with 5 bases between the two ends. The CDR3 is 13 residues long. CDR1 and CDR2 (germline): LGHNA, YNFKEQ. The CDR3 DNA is TGTGCCAGCAGCCATCTCGACACCGGGGAGCTGTTTTTT. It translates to CASSHLDTGELFF.

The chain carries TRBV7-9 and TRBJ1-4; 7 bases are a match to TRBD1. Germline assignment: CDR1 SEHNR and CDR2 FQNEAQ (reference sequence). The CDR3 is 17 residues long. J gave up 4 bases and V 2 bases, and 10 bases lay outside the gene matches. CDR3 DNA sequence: TGTGCCAGCAGCTTACCACCGACAGGGCTTGGTAATGAAAAACTGTTTTTT. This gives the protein CASSLPPTGLGNEKLFF. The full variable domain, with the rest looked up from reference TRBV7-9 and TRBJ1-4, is DTGVSQNPRHKITKRGQNVTFRCDPISEHNRLYWYRQTLGQGPEFLTYFQNEAQLEKSRLLSDRFSAERPKGSFSTLEIQRTEQGDSAMYLCASSLPPTGLGNEKLFFGSGTQLSVL.

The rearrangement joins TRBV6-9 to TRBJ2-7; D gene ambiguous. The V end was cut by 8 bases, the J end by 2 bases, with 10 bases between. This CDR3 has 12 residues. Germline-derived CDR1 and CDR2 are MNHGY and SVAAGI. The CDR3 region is CASSPRAYEQYF. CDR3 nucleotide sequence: TGTGCCAGCTCCCCCCGAGCCTACGAGCAGTACTTC.

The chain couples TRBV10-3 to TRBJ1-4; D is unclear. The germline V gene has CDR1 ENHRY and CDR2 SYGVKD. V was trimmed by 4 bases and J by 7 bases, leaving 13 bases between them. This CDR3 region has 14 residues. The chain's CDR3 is CAISVGQFGEKLFF. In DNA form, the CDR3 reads TGTGCCATCAGTGTCGGTCAGTTCGGTGAAAAACTGTTTTTT.

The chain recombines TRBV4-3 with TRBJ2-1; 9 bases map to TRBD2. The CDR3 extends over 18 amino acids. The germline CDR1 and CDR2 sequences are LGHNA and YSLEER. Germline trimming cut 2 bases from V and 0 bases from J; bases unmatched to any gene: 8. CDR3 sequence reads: CASSQFLAGESSYNEQFF. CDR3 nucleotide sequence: TGCGCCAGCAGCCAATTCTTAGCGGGAGAAAGCTCCTACAATGAGCAGTTCTTC.

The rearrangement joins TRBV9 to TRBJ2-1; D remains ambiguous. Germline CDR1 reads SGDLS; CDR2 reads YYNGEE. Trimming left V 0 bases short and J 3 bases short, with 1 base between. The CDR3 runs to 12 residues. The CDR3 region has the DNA TGTGCCAGCAGCGTAGACTACAATGAGCAGTTCTTC. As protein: CASSVDYNEQFF. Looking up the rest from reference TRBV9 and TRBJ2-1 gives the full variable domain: DSGVTQTPKHLITATGQRVTLRCSPRSGDLSVYWYQQSLDQGLQFLIQYYNGEERAKGNILERFSAQQFPDLHSELNLSSLELGDSALYFCASSVDYNEQFFGPGTRLTVL.

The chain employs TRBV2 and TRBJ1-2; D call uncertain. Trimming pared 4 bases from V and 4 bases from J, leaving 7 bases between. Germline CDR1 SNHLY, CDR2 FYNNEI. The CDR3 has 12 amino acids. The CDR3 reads CASSGAFYGYTF. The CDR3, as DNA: TGTGCCAGCAGTGGGGCCTTCTATGGCTACACCTTC.

The CDR3 nucleotides are TGTGCCAGTAGTACGGGTCCGGGGGCCTATGGCTACACCTTC. Protein: CASSTGPGAYGYTF. The rearrangement uses TRBV19 and TRBJ1-2, with TRBD1 as a possible D gene (6 bases). Germline V gene lookup returns CDR1 LNHDA and CDR2 SQIVND (reference sequence). V lost 4 bases and J lost 4, with 13 bases in between. The CDR3 loop spans 14 amino acids.

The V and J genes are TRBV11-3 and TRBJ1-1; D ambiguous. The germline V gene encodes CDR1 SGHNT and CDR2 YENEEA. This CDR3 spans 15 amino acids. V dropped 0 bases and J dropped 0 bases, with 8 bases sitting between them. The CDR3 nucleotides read TGTGCCAGCAGCTTAGATACGGGCTTGAACACTGAAGCTTTCTTT. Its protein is CASSLDTGLNTEAFF. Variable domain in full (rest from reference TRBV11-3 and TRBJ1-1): EAGVVQSPRYKIIEKKQPVAFWCNPISGHNTLYWYLQNLGQGPELLIRYENEEAVDDSQLPKDRFSAERLKGVDSTLKIQPAELGDSAVYLCASSLDTGLNTEAFFGQGTRLTVV.

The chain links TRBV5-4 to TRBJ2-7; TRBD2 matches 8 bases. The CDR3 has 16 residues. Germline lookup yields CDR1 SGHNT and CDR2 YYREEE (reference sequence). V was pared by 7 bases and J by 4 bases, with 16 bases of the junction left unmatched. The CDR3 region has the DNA TGTGCCAGCTCTCCCGAGCTACTAGCGGCGTCTTACGAGCAGTACTTC. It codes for CASSPELLAASYEQYF.

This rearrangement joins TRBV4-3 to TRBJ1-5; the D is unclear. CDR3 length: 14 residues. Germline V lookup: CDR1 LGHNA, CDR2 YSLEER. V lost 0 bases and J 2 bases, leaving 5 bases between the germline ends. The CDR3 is CASSQDWGNQPQHF. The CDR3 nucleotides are TGCGCCAGCAGCCAAGATTGGGGCAATCAGCCCCAGCATTTT.

Written as DNA, the CDR3 is TGTGCCAGCATCCCCTGGCGGGAGCCGTACAATGAGCAGTTCTTC. The encoded protein is CASIPWREPYNEQFF. The V call is TRBV27, the J call TRBJ2-1, with TRBD2 matching 7 bases. Germline CDR1 reads MNHEY; CDR2 reads SMNVEV (reference sequence). V lost 7 bases to trimming and J lost 4 bases; unmatched junction nucleotides: 10. CDR3 length equals 15 residues.

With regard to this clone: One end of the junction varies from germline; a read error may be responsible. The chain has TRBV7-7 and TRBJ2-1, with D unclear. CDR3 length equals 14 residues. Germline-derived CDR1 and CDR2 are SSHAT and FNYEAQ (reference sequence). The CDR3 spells CASSPDWGLNEQFF. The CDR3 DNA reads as TGTGCTAGCAGCCCAGACTGGGGTCTCAATGAGCAGTTCTTC.

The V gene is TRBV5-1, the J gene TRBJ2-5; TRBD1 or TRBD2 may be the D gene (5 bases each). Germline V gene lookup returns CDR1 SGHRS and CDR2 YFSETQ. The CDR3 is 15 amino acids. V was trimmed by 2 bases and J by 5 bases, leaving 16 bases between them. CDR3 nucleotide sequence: TGCGCCAGCAGCTTCTCCGGGACCGCAACGGAGACCCAGTACTTC. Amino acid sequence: CASSFSGTATETQYF.

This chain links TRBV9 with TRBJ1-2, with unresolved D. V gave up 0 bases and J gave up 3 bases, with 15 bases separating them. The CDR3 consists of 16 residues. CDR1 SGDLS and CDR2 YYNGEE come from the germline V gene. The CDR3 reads CASSVGRSGRHYGYTF. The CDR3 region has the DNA TGTGCCAGCAGCGTAGGTAGAAGTGGACGCCACTATGGCTACACCTTC.

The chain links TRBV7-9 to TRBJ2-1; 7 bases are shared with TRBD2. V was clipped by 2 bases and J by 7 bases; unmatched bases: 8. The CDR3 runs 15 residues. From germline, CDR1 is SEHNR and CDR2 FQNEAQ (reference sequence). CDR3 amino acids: CASSLLQLARNEQFF. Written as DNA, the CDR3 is TGTGCCAGCAGCTTACTCCAACTAGCGAGGAATGAGCAGTTCTTC.